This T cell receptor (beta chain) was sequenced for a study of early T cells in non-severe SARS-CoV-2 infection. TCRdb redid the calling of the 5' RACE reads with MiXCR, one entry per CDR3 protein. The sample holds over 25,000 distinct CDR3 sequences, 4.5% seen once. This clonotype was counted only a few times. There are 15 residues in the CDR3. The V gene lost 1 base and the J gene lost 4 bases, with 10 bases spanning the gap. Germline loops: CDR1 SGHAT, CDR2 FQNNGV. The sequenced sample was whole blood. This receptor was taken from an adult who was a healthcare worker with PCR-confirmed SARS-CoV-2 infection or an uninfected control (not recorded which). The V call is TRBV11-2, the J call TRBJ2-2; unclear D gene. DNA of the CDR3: TGTGCCAGCAGCTTAGTTGATTCCTCCACCGGGGAGCTGTTTTTT. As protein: CASSLVDSSTGELFF.